The 26 T cell receptor beta chains listed next were all sequenced from one sample in a study of T cell responses to AZD1222 COVID-19 vaccine. The protocol was immunoSEQ multiplex PCR, while the TCRdb copy is restricted to in-frame clones and leaves out a portion. The sample lists roughly 100,000 clones, around 89% occurring once. Sequenced material: peripheral blood, taken on day 0 of AZD1222 vaccination. These receptors were taken from an adult in good health.

The J gene is TRBJ2-1, the V gene TRBV27; maybe TRBD2 (5 bases). Germline assignment: CDR1 MNHEY and CDR2 SMNVEV (reference sequence). The CDR3 is 12 amino acids. Trimming removed 10 bases from V and 6 bases from J, with 13 bases in between. The CDR3 region is CATQAAANEQFF. The CDR3 region has the DNA TGTGCCACTCAAGCGGCAGCCAATGAGCAGTTCTTC.

This clone was seen only once. The V call is TRBV11-2, the J call TRBJ1-2; 12 nucleotides agree with TRBD1. The germline V gene has CDR1 SGHAT and CDR2 FQNNGV. The CDR3 contains 17 residues. Trimming cost V 0 bases and J 4 bases; bases outside gene matches: 6. The CDR3 is CASSLDPGQGASYGYTF. The CDR3 DNA reads as TGTGCCAGCAGCTTAGATCCGGGACAGGGGGCGAGCTATGGCTACACCTTC.

CDR3: CAWEPGAGELFF. The CDR3 DNA is TGTGCCTGGGAGCCGGGTGCCGGGGAGCTGTTTTTT. The genes are TRBV30 and TRBJ2-2, with no clear D. This CDR3 spans 12 amino acids. The V and J ends lost 5 bases and 6 bases respectively, with 10 bases between them. The germline CDR1 and CDR2 sequences are GTSNPN and SVGIG (reference sequence).

The V gene is TRBV27, the J gene TRBJ2-7, with D perhaps matching TRBD1 (6 bases). Germline lookup yields CDR1 MNHEY and CDR2 SMNVEV (reference sequence). The CDR3 loop spans 15 amino acids. With 3 bases removed from V and 4 bases from J, the gap between germline ends came to 16 bases. This CDR3 is CASSFHNRAPYEQYF. CDR3 nucleotides: TGTGCCAGCAGTTTTCACAACAGGGCGCCGTACGAGCAGTACTTC.

The rearrangement links TRBV2 to TRBJ1-4, with 10 bases that match TRBD1. The J segment lost 5 bases and the V segment lost 2 bases, leaving 2 bases of the junction unmatched. This CDR3 spans 15 amino acids. Germline loops: CDR1 SNHLY, CDR2 FYNNEI. The CDR3 sequence is CASSESGQGNEKLFF. For the CDR3, the DNA is TGTGCCAGCAGTGAATCGGGACAGGGGAATGAAAAACTGTTTTTT.

The gene calls are TRBV5-1 and TRBJ1-1; 9 bases match TRBD1. The CDR3 has 15 amino acids. The germline V gene has CDR1 SGHRS and CDR2 YFSETQ. V lost 4 bases, J lost 0 bases, and 4 bases stayed unmatched. CDR3 coding DNA: TGCGCCAGCAGCGGGACAGGGACAATGAACACTGAAGCTTTCTTT. Protein: CASSGTGTMNTEAFF.

The chain joins TRBV5-1 to TRBJ1-4, with TRBD1 as a possible D gene (6 bases). CDR3 length: 15 amino acids. Trimming shortened V by 4 bases and J by 6 bases, and 16 bases separated the two germline ends. The germline gives CDR1 SGHRS, CDR2 YFSETQ. In DNA form, the CDR3 reads TGCGCCAGCAGCCCTGGGGGCGGGGGCGATGAAAAACTGTTTTTT. Protein sequence: CASSPGGGGDEKLFF.

The gene calls are TRBV6-5 and TRBJ1-2; D is ambiguous. CDR1 is MNHEY and CDR2 is SVGAGI in the germline V gene. CDR3 size: 15 residues. V was pared by 7 bases and J by 2 bases, with 17 bases between. CDR3 sequence (DNA): TGTGCCAGCACCCCAACACCGGGATCAAACTATGGCTACACCTTC. Translated: CASTPTPGSNYGYTF.

The chain links TRBV10-3 to TRBJ2-3; tentative D call: TRBD1 (5 bases). The CDR3 loop spans 14 amino acids. In germline, CDR1 is ENHRY, CDR2 SYGVKD. Trimming shortened V by 8 bases and J by 0 bases, and 12 bases separated the two germline ends. As DNA, the CDR3 is TGTGCCATCGGTACAGGCGCTAGCACAGATACGCAGTATTTT. Translating it yields CAIGTGASTDTQYF.

The V gene is TRBV3-1 (or the pseudogene TRBV3-2), the J gene TRBJ1-6, with 9 bases that match TRBD1. The CDR3 extends over 14 amino acids. Trimming took 4 bases from V and 10 from J; bases not matched to a gene: 5. CDR1 and CDR2 from the germline V gene are LGHDT and YNNKEL (reference sequence). DNA for the CDR3: TGTGCCAGCAGCCTGGGACAGGGAGGCTCACCCCTCCACTTT. Protein product: CASSLGQGGSPLHF.

The V gene is TRBV6-5, the J gene TRBJ1-1; D is uncertain. The CDR3 is 13 residues long. Trimming pared 0 bases from V and 7 bases from J, leaving 9 bases between. Germline values: CDR1 MNHEY, CDR2 SVGAGI. CDR3 loop: CASSYSIGSEAFF. CDR3 nucleotides: TGTGCCAGCAGTTACTCGATAGGGAGTGAAGCTTTCTTT.

The rearrangement uses TRBV5-1 and TRBJ1-1; the match to TRBD1 covers 10 bases. V was clipped by 4 bases and J by 4 bases; unmatched bases: 10. The CDR3 contains 16 residues. Germline assignment: CDR1 SGHRS and CDR2 YFSETQ. As DNA, the CDR3 is TGCGCCAGCAGCCCGGGACAGGGGAAGGAGGCCACTGAAGCTTTCTTT. It translates to CASSPGQGKEATEAFF.

The J gene is TRBJ1-6, the V gene TRBV30, with D unclear. Trimming took 3 bases from V and 1 from J, leaving 10 bases between them. This CDR3 is built from 15 residues. Germline V lookup: CDR1 GTSNPN, CDR2 SVGIG (reference sequence). The chain's CDR3 is CAWRKEGSYNSPLHF. The CDR3 DNA is TGTGCCTGGAGGAAGGAGGGATCCTATAATTCACCCCTCCACTTT.

This sequence joins TRBV19 and TRBJ1-1; 8 bases map to TRBD1. Germline CDR1 and CDR2: LNHDA and SQIVND (reference sequence). V gave up 6 bases and J gave up 4 bases; unmatched junction bases: 4. This CDR3 region has 13 residues. This chain's CDR3 is CASRTTGVTEAFF. CDR3 in DNA: TGTGCCAGTAGAACGACAGGGGTCACTGAAGCTTTCTTT.

The chain uses TRBV5-8 and TRBJ1-1, with 8 positions matching TRBD1. The junction had 6 bases not matched to a gene; V was cut back by 4 bases and J by 1 base. CDR1 and CDR2 from the germline V gene are SGHTS and YDEGEE. CDR3 length equals 15 residues. The CDR3 sequence is CASSLRGTGNTEAFF. CDR3 bases: TGTGCCAGCAGCCTACGTGGGACAGGGAACACTGAAGCTTTCTTT.

The gene calls are TRBV13 and TRBJ2-7; D is possibly TRBD1 (6 bases). V was clipped by 8 bases and J by 0 bases, with 11 bases between them. Germline V gene sequence: CDR1 PRHDT, CDR2 FYEKMQ (reference sequence). This CDR3 has 13 residues. The CDR3 DNA sequence: TGTGCCAGCGGCGGACAGAGCTCCTACGAGCAGTACTTC. Translation gives CASGGQSSYEQYF.

The chain carries TRBV19 and TRBJ2-1; 9 bases match TRBD2. V was pared by 1 base and J by 7 bases, with 8 bases of the junction left unmatched. The V gene's germline CDR1 is LNHDA and CDR2 SQIVND (reference sequence). There are 16 residues in the CDR3. For the CDR3, the DNA is TGTGCCAGTAGTATAGGGCTAGCGGGGTACAAAAATGAGCAGTTCTTC. This gives the protein CASSIGLAGYKNEQFF.

The V gene is TRBV7-2, the J gene TRBJ1-1; D unresolved. The V end was cut by 2 bases, the J end by 0 bases, with 10 bases between. The CDR3 spans 15 residues. Per the germline V gene, CDR1 is SGHTA and CDR2 is FQGNSA. CDR3 protein: CASSLLRQLNTEAFF. Written as DNA, the CDR3 is TGTGCCAGCAGCTTACTGCGGCAGCTGAACACTGAAGCTTTCTTT.

The chain uses TRBV5-4 and TRBJ1-3; no firm D call. CDR3 length equals 14 residues. Germline V gene sequence: CDR1 SGHNT, CDR2 YYREEE (reference sequence). The V end lost 4 bases, the J end lost 0 bases, and 8 bases lay between the germline ends. This chain's CDR3 is CASSPGSSGNTIYF. CDR3 nucleotides: TGTGCCAGCAGCCCCGGTTCCTCTGGAAACACCATATATTTT.

The genes are TRBV7-2 and TRBJ1-2; D is possibly TRBD1 (5 bases). The CDR3 loop spans 16 amino acids. V lost 5 bases and J lost 8, with 24 bases in between. Germline CDR1 and CDR2: SGHTA and FQGNSA. The CDR3 coding sequence is TGTGCCAGCAGCAGCTTATTAAAGGGCAGGGTAGACGGCTACACCTTC. This codes for CASSSLLKGRVDGYTF.

This chain joins TRBV11-3 and TRBJ2-5; 11 bases fit TRBD2. Germline CDR1 SGHNT, CDR2 YENEEA. V lost 5 bases to trimming and J lost 4 bases; unmatched junction nucleotides: 6. The CDR3 is 15 residues long. In DNA, the CDR3 is TGTGCCAGCAGCATCACTAGCGGGGGCGGAGAGACCCAGTACTTC. Translated, it gives CASSITSGGGETQYF.

CDR3 in DNA: TGTGCCAGCAGCCAAACAGGGAATGGCTACACCTTC. Translation: CASSQTGNGYTF. The chain has TRBV6-5 and TRBJ1-2; D may be TRBD1 (6 bases). CDR1 and CDR2 (germline): MNHEY, SVGAGI. The CDR3 runs 12 residues. V was pared by 6 bases and J by 6 bases, with 11 bases between.

The gene calls are TRBV19 and TRBJ2-1; D uncertain. The germline gives CDR1 LNHDA, CDR2 SQIVND (reference sequence). With 5 bases removed from V and 2 bases from J, the gap between germline ends came to 13 bases. The CDR3 has 15 amino acids. DNA for the CDR3: TGTGCCAGTAGTTGGTCGGGCCTTGCCTACAATGAGCAGTTCTTC. This encodes CASSWSGLAYNEQFF.

The chain links TRBV18 to TRBJ2-5; the match to TRBD1 covers 9 bases. The germline gives CDR1 KGHSH, CDR2 LQKENI. The CDR3 loop spans 16 amino acids. V trimming: 4 bases; J trimming: 4 bases; junction bases outside the gene matches: 10. The CDR3 region has the DNA TGTGCCAGCTCACGGCCGGGACAGGGAGGGGCAGAGACCCAGTACTTC. It yields the protein CASSRPGQGGAETQYF. The whole variable domain, filled in from reference TRBV18 and TRBJ2-5, reads NAGVMQNPRHLVRRRGQEARLRCSPMKGHSHVYWYRQLPEEGLKFMVYLQKENIIDESGMPKERFSAEFPKEGPSILRIQQVVRGDSAAYFCASSRPGQGGAETQYFGPGTRLLVL.

This clone was picked up one time. The rearrangement uses TRBV10-3 and TRBJ1-2; 12 nucleotides match TRBD1. This CDR3 is 18 amino acids long. CDR1 is ENHRY, CDR2 SYGVKD, per germline. V dropped 0 bases and J dropped 4; count of bases not matched to a gene: 9. The CDR3 nucleotides are TGTGCCATCAGTGAGTCGACGGGACAGGGGGCCGTAGGCTATGGCTACACCTTC. This encodes CAISESTGQGAVGYGYTF.

The chain couples TRBV27 to TRBJ1-4; D perhaps matches TRBD1 (6 bases). This CDR3 is 15 amino acids long. Germline V gene data show CDR1 as MNHEY and CDR2 as SMNVEV (reference sequence). Trimming removed 5 bases at V and 3 bases at J, with 13 bases between. The CDR3 region is CASSETGLANEKLFF. The CDR3 DNA is TGTGCCAGCAGTGAAACAGGGTTGGCTAATGAAAAACTGTTTTTT.